The clone carrying this T cell receptor (beta chain) was counted many times. The antigen remains undetermined. 5'-RACE, quantitative and with molecular barcodes, yielded the TCR beta libraries. TCRdb recomputed calls from the 5' RACE reads with MiXCR, one row per CDR3 protein. Of roughly 180,000 distinct CDR3 sequences listed, around 10% are singletons. The CDR3 length is 14 residues. Germline values: CDR1 DFQATT, CDR2 SNEGSKA (reference sequence). Losses at the gene ends were 5 bases for V and 6 bases for J; bases not matched to a gene: 3. This record belongs to a study of CD8 T cells in ankylosing spondylitis. Study-level points and caveats: Some of these motif variants have turned up before, in reports on reactive arthritis synovial fluid and blood. Several highly homologous variants made up a TCR beta motif, and this motif appeared characteristic of ankylosing spondylitis blood.

This clonotype originated in a male donor with ankylosing spondylitis or in good health (not recorded which). Sequencing input: blood, either unsorted or a sorted T cell fraction (not recorded which). This rearrangement joins TRBV20-1 to TRBJ2-3, with 15 bases matching TRBD2. CDR3 sequence reads: CSAAGTSGRDTQYF. The CDR3 DNA reads as TGCAGTGCTGCTGGGACTAGCGGGAGGGATACGCAGTATTTT.